This record looks at one T cell receptor (beta chain) sequence and its context. This entry comes from a study of technical replicates of blood from a handful of donors. V lost 6 bases and J 0 bases, leaving 12 bases between the germline ends. The CDR3 runs to 14 residues. Germline V lookup: CDR1 SQVTM, CDR2 ANQGSEA. TCRdb keeps only in-frame clones here, not all; method: immunoSEQ multiplex PCR. The table records 45,000 to 55,000 clones, around 94% of them present only once. The clonotype was recovered from a human donor in good health. The sample comprised T cells isolated from PBMCs. The chain employs TRBV29-1 and TRBJ1-3; D ambiguous. CDR3 sequence reads: CSVREASSGNTIYF. In nucleotides, the CDR3 is TGCAGCGTCCGGGAGGCAAGCTCTGGAAACACCATATATTTT.